This is a list of T cell receptor beta chains from one sample in a study of blood T cell repertoires in COVID-19. Repertoires were generated with immunoSEQ multiplex PCR, while TCRdb's copy carries only in-frame clones and drops some. The data hold about 170,000 clones, with 80% to 85% observed a single time. Material for sequencing was peripheral blood. The source is a woman aged 70-85 years with COVID-19, enrolled during active disease. CDR3s include the opening cysteine and the closing phenylalanine or tryptophan. Each record gives: V gene, J gene, D gene, clone size, CDR3 DNA, CDR3 protein. D genes are given only for firm matches. Only part of the rows carry a size: once, few, many, or a class if the clone is expanded.

>TRBV28|TRBJ2-4|.|.
TGTGCCAGCAGTTTTAGGGGAACCAAAAACATTCAGTACTTC
CASSFRGTKNIQYF
>TRBV6-1|TRBJ1-1|.|.
TGTGCCAGCAGCCCGGGACACCAGAACACTGAAGCTTTCTTT
CASSPGHQNTEAFF
>TRBV28|TRBJ1-2|.|.
TGTGCCAGCAGCCGAGACTTGGACTATGGCTACACCTTC
CASSRDLDYGYTF
>TRBV28|TRBJ1-2|TRBD1|once
TGTGCCAGCGGTCGGACAGGGGACTATGGCTACACCTTC
CASGRTGDYGYTF
>TRBV27|TRBJ2-6|.|.
TGTGCCAGCAGTTTAGCGGGTGGGGCCAACGTCCTGACTTTC
CASSLAGGANVLTF
>TRBV12-5|TRBJ1-6|.|.
TGTGCTAGTGGGCCTCAGGGGAATCATTCACCCCTCCACTTT
CASGPQGNHSPLHF
>TRBV19|TRBJ2-1|.|.
TGTGCCAGTAGTATCGGACTGACTTCCAATGAGCAGTTCTTC
CASSIGLTSNEQFF
>TRBV24-1|TRBJ1-1|TRBD1|.
TGTGCCACCAGCGGCCGGGACAGGGCAGCTTTCTTT
CATSGRDRAAFF
>TRBV29-1|TRBJ2-3|TRBD1|.
TGCAGCGTGGGAGACAGGGCTGTAGATACGCAGTATTTT
CSVGDRAVDTQYF
>TRBV5-1|TRBJ1-2|TRBD1|.
TGCGCCAGCAGCCTAGGACAGGCCCGGCGTACAGGCTACACCTTC
CASSLGQARRTGYTF
>TRBV2|TRBJ1-1|TRBD1|.
TGTGCCAGCATCGGACAGGGGAAGAACACTGAAGCTTTCTTT
CASIGQGKNTEAFF
>TRBV5-6|TRBJ2-3|.|.
TGTGCCAGCAGCTTGGGAGGGGGGGCCCCAGATACGCAGTATTTT
CASSLGGGAPDTQYF
>TRBV6-1|TRBJ2-2|.|.
TGTGCCAGCAGTGAAGTACCAGGGGTCGGGGAGCTGTTTTTT
CASSEVPGVGELFF
>TRBV7-6|TRBJ2-7|.|.
TGTGCCAGCAGCTTATCAGGGGCCGAGCAGTACTTC
CASSLSGAEQYF
>TRBV5-1|TRBJ1-1|TRBD1|.
TGCGCCAGCAGCTTGACCGCAGGGGGCAATGCTGAAGCTTTCTTT
CASSLTAGGNAEAFF
>TRBV7-9|TRBJ1-4|.|.
TGTGCCAGCAGCTTTACCGGACAGAGATCGTCAGGACGGCATGAAAAACTGTTTTTT
CASSFTGQRSSGRHEKLFF
>TRBV28|TRBJ1-1|TRBD1|.
TGTGCCAGCTACCTCGTGGTCAGGGGGCGGACTGAAGCTTTCTTT
CASYLVVRGRTEAFF
>TRBV5-5|TRBJ1-4|TRBD1|.
TGTGCCAGCAGCCCACCGGGACAGCTTAATGAAAAACTGTTTTTT
CASSPPGQLNEKLFF